This T cell receptor (beta chain) is drawn from a study of T cell responses to AZD1222 COVID-19 vaccine. This CDR3 region has 17 residues. Germline CDR1 reads MNHEY; CDR2 reads SMNVEV (reference sequence). Trimming shortened V by 6 bases and J by 1 base, and 21 bases separated the two germline ends. Combined were second doses at about 4 or about 12 weeks. Method: immunoSEQ multiplex PCR; TCRdb's copy keeps in-frame clones and lacks some. The sample lists about 150,000 clones, more than 85% occurring once. The study, taken as a whole, reports: A reported finding is that nearly half of spike-specific TCRs target unmutated variant regions. Seropositivity was recorded at baseline in only 6 or 7 AZD1222 recipients.

For this clone: Its matching antigen is unknown.

This chain links TRBV27 with TRBJ1-2; D is possibly TRBD1 (6 bases). The TCR comes from an adult who received the AZD1222 COVID-19 vaccine. The sequencing used peripheral blood, collected 28 days after the second AZD1222 dose. CDR3 protein: CASSQSGAMRHNYGYTF. DNA of the CDR3: TGTGCCAGCAGCCAGTCGGGGGCCATGCGCCATAACTATGGCTACACCTTC.